The source of this T cell receptor (beta chain) is a study of response to subunit inactivated influenza vaccine (dated by TCRdb to 2016 to 2018). The study in broad terms: To follow how T cells responded to a trivalent subunit inactivated influenza vaccine, the researchers relied on deep quantitative profiling of the T cell receptor repertoire.

The investigation overall reported the following: According to the authors, only a limited number of new T cells may be recruited by each seasonal influenza vaccination.

This clonotype was detected only a few times. No cognate antigen has been identified for it. No base quality values were provided; no much bigger clone lies one nucleotide off. The library was prepared using RT-PCR. The instrument given in TCRdb is Illumina HiSeq 2500. TCRdb cleaned the public reads at Q25 with fastp, built clones with MiXCR and kept in-frame beta chains. Records with the same CDR3 protein are collapsed into one entry carrying the most frequent genes and DNA. A total of some 180,000 distinct CDR3 sequences appear in this sample, about 10% of them only once. Approximately 11% of the sample goes to the ten largest clones. The sequence was obtained from a man in his forties or fifties who received an inactivated influenza vaccine. Donor details come from another sample of the same person, matched by shared clones. Sequenced here: non-naive T cells sorted from PBMCs, sampled on the day of vaccination. The cell subset or site label on this specimen signifies: memory T cell fraction.

The CDR3 protein sequence reads: CASSLAGRTQRGYTF. The nucleotides read TGTGCCAGCAGCTTAGCGGGTAGGACACAGCGAGGCTACACCTTC. The chain is encoded by TRBV7-2 joined to TRBJ1-2; 5 matching bases give a weak D call of TRBD1. The germline V gene specifies SGHTA as CDR1 and FQGNSA as CDR2. Relative to germline, V is 0 bases shorter and J is 8 bases shorter, with 16 bases between their ends. There are 15 amino acids in the CDR3, from cysteine to phenylalanine inclusive. The read is trimmed to its CDR3 DNA, 45 bases read in frame from base 1.